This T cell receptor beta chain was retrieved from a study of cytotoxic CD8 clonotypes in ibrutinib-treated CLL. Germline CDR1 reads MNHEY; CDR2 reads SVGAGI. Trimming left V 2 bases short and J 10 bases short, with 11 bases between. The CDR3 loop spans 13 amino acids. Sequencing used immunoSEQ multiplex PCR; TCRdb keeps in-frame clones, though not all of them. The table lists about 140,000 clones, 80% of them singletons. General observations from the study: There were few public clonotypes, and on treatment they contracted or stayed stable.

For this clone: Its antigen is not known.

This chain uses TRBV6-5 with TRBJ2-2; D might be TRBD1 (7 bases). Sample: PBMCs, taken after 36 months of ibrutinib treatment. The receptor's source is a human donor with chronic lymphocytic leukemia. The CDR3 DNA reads TGTGCCAGCAGTTACGGAGGGGGCGAGGAGCTGTTTTTT. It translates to CASSYGGGEELFF.